These 3 T cell receptor beta chains were sequenced from one sample in a study of T cell changes during pregnancy in multiple sclerosis. The method was immunoSEQ multiplex PCR; TCRdb's version includes in-frame clones alone and lacks a portion of them. Altogether roughly 35,000 clones are present, 92% being singletons, with the ten largest covering 1.2%. Sequencing used PBMCs (not recorded whether the cells were cultured). These receptor sequences come from a female donor with multiple sclerosis, enrolled in a pregnancy study.

The chain is built from TRBV12-5 and TRBJ1-1; 7 bases map to TRBD1. The junction had 3 bases not matched to a gene; V was cut back by 1 base and J by 7 bases. The CDR3 loop spans 13 amino acids. The germline V gene encodes CDR1 LGHNT and CDR2 FRNRAP. The CDR3 protein is CASGLDQGGEAFF. CDR3 sequence (DNA): TGTGCTAGTGGTTTGGACCAGGGGGGTGAAGCTTTCTTT.

The table lists this clone with a few counts. For the CDR3, the DNA is TGTGCCAGCAGCCCCCTCGGCGGGAGGTTAGGTCGGGAGACCCAGTACTTC. Translation: CASSPLGGRLGRETQYF. V gene TRBV25-1 combines with J gene TRBJ2-5; 8 bases match TRBD2. The CDR3 is 17 residues long. CDR1 and CDR2 (germline): MGHDK, SYGVNS. Trimming cost V 6 bases and J 5 bases; bases outside gene matches: 17. The whole variable domain, filled in from reference TRBV25-1 and TRBJ2-5, reads EADIYQTPRYLVIGTGKKITLECSQTMGHDKMYWYQQDPGMELHLIHYSYGVNSTEKGDLSSESTVSRIRTEHFPLTLESARPSHTSQYLCASSPLGGRLGRETQYFGPGTRLLVL.

The rearrangement links TRBV27 to TRBJ2-3, with D hard to call. CDR3 size: 13 residues. The germline gives CDR1 MNHEY, CDR2 SMNVEV (reference sequence). V lost 5 bases and J lost 2, with 8 bases in between. In DNA, the CDR3 is TGTGCCAGCAGTCCCCTGCACACAGATACGCAGTATTTT. Translated, it gives CASSPLHTDTQYF.